Reported below is one TCR beta chain. Original data processing: Amplifying reference gene primers gave estimates of nucleated cell counts. Only in-frame clones appear in the TCRdb table, and some are missing; sequencing was by immunoSEQ multiplex PCR. The DNA was the basis for D and trimming; V, J and clone size are from that table. The sample includes 140,000 or so clones, over 70% of them seen just once. This record comes from a study of blood T cell repertoires in COVID-19. Study in general: Acute and convalescent COVID-19 specimens originated in the United States, Italy and Spain. T cells, B-cell-depleted T cells, or PBMCs provided the cDNA or gDNA that served as material.

The CDR3 extends over 13 amino acids. Germline loops: CDR1 SEHNR, CDR2 FQNEAQ (reference sequence). Trimming took off 4 bases at V and 1 base at J, with 5 bases between the two ends. Input material: PBMCs or T cells enriched from blood (not recorded which). The rearrangement links TRBV7-9 to TRBJ2-1; maybe TRBD2 (5 bases). This TCR came from a man in his 60s who had recovered from COVID-19. As DNA, the CDR3 is TGTGCCAGCAGCTCGGGGTCCTACAATGAGCAGTTCTTC. Protein sequence: CASSSGSYNEQFF.